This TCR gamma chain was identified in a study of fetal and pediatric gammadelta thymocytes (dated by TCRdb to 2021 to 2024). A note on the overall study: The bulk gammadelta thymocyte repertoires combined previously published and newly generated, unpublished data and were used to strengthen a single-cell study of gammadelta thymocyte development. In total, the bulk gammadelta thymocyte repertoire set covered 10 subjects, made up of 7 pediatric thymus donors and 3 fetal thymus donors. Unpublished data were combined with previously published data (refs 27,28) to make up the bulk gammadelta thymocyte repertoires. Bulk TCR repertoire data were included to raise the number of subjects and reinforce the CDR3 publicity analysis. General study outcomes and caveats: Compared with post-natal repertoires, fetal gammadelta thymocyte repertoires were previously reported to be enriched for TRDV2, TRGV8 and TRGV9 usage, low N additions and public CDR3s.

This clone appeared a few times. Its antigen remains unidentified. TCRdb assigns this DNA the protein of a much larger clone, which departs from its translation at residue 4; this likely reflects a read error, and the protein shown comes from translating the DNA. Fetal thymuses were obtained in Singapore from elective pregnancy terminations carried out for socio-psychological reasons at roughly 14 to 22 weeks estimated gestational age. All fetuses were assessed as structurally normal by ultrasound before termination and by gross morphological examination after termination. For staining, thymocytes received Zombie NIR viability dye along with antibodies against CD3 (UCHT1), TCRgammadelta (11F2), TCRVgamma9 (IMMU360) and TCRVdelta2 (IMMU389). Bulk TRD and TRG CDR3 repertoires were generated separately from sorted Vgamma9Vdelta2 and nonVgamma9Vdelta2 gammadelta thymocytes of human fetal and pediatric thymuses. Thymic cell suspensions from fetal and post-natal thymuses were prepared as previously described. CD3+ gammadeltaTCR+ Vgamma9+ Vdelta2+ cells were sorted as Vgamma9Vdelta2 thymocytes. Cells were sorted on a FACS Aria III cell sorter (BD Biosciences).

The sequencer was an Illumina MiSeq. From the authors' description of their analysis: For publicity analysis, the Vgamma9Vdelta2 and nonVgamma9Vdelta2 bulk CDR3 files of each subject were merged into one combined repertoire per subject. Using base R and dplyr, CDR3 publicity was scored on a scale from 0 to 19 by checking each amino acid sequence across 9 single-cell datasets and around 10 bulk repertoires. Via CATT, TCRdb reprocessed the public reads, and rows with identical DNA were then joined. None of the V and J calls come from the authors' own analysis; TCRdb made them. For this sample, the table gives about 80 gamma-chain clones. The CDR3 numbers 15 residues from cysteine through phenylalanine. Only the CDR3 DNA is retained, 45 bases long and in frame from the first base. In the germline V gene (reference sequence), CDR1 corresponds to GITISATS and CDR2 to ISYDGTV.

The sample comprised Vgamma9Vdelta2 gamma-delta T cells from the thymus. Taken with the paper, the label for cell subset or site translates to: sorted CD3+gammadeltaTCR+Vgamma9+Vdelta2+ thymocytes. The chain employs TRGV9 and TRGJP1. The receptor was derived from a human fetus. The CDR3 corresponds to CALREVLTTGWFKIF. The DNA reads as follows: TGTGCCTTGAGGGAGGTCCTTACCACTGGTTGGTTCAAGATATTT.